The 17 T cell receptor beta chains below all came from one sample that was sequenced in a study of blood T cell repertoires in COVID-19 (TCRdb year 2020). The method behind the library was the immunoSEQ multiplex PCR assay. As stored in TCRdb, this immuneACCESS dataset retains in-frame rearrangements with V and J assigned. A fraction of the clones does not appear; measured against another copy, unresolved V genes explain less than half of the discrepancy, and the remainder lacks a known reason. The sample yields under 20,000 clones; 91% were counted once. Less than 9.5% of the sample rests with the top ten. Sequences were obtained from peripheral blood. Receptors originate from a human donor in a cohort sampled during active COVID-19.

The CDR3 DNA sequence: TGTGCCTGGAGTCCGCAGGGGTCCACAGATACGCAGTATTTT. Translation gives CAWSPQGSTDTQYF. The chain joins TRBV30 to TRBJ2-3, with D possibly matching TRBD1 (6 bases). Germline loops: CDR1 GTSNPN, CDR2 SVGIG (reference sequence). V lost 2 bases to trimming and J lost 2 bases, with 11 bases between them. CDR3 length: 14 amino acids.

The V gene is TRBV7-9, the J gene TRBJ2-5, with 8 positions matching TRBD2. Germline CDR1 is SEHNR and CDR2 is FQNEAQ (reference sequence). The CDR3 has 14 amino acids. With 5 bases clipped from V and 5 bases from J, the junction kept 7 bases outside the gene matches. CDR3: CASSPLGGVETQYF. Written as DNA, the CDR3 is TGTGCCAGCAGCCCCCTCGGGGGGGTTGAGACCCAGTACTTC.

This sequence joins TRBV29-1 and TRBJ2-7, with D tentatively TRBD1 (6 bases). The CDR3 contains 14 residues. V dropped 4 bases and J dropped 3 bases, with 16 bases sitting between them. Germline-derived CDR1 and CDR2 are SQVTM and ANQGSEA. DNA of the CDR3: TGCAGCGTTGGGGGAACAGGGTTTAACTACGAGCAGTACTTC. Amino acids: CSVGGTGFNYEQYF.

The V call is TRBV5-1, the J call TRBJ2-1, with D possibly matching TRBD2 (5 bases). Germline V gives CDR1 SGHRS, CDR2 YFSETQ. The CDR3 extends over 14 amino acids. V lost 0 bases and J 10 bases, leaving 14 bases between the germline ends. The CDR3 loop reads CASSLATVSGEQFF. The CDR3 DNA sequence: TGCGCCAGCAGCTTGGCCACGGTCTCGGGGGAGCAGTTCTTC.

This chain joins TRBV27 and TRBJ2-7; 8 bases line up with TRBD1. With V trimmed by 3 bases and J by 12 bases, 16 bases remained unmatched. The CDR3 sequence is 15 residues long. Per germline, CDR1 MNHEY and CDR2 SMNVEV (reference sequence). This chain's CDR3 is CASSFAGGGVRLLYF. The DNA for the CDR3 is TGTGCCAGCAGTTTCGCAGGGGGCGGTGTTAGACTACTGTACTTC.

V usage is TRBV5-1 and J usage is TRBJ2-7, with 12 bases lining up with TRBD2. CDR1 is SGHRS, CDR2 YFSETQ, per germline. Trimming cost V 5 bases and J 3 bases; bases outside gene matches: 6. The CDR3 is made up of 15 amino acids. Written as DNA, the CDR3 is TGCGCCAGCAGGCCAGGACTAGCGGGACTCTACGAGCAGTACTTC. Translating it yields CASRPGLAGLYEQYF.

The J gene is TRBJ2-7, the V gene TRBV7-8; D ambiguous. CDR1 is SGHVS, CDR2 FQNEAQ, per germline. The CDR3 runs 11 residues. Trimming left V 2 bases short and J 6 bases short, with 5 bases between. This CDR3 reads CASSLSSEQYF. CDR3 sequence (DNA): TGTGCCAGCAGCTTATCGAGCGAGCAGTACTTC. Using reference TRBV7-8 and TRBJ2-7 for the parts outside the CDR3, the full variable domain is GAGVSQSPRYKVAKRGQDVALRCDPISGHVSLFWYQQALGQGPEFLTYFQNEAQLDKSGLPSDRFFAERPEGSVSTLKIQRTQQEDSAVYLCASSLSSEQYFGPGTRLTVT.

The chain couples TRBV5-5 to TRBJ1-2; no clear D. Germline CDR1 SGHKS, CDR2 YYEKEE (reference sequence). The CDR3 contains 15 residues. Trimming shortened V by 5 bases and J by 4 bases, and 18 bases separated the two germline ends. The CDR3 DNA follows: TGTGCCAGCAGGGACGGCCCCCAAGGAGGCTATGGCTACACCTTC. Translation gives CASRDGPQGGYGYTF.

This clone was seen just once. The chain recombines TRBV6-2 or TRBV6-3 with TRBJ2-7; TRBD1 matches 12 bases. Germline loops: CDR1 MNHEY, CDR2 SVGEGT. The CDR3 extends over 14 amino acids. With V trimmed by 6 bases and J by 4 bases, 4 bases remained unmatched. The CDR3 here is CASSGTGGMYEQYF. The DNA of the CDR3 is TGTGCCAGCAGCGGGACAGGGGGCATGTACGAGCAGTACTTC.

V and J are TRBV5-4 and TRBJ2-6, with D maybe TRBD1 (6 bases). CDR1 is SGHNT, CDR2 YYREEE, per germline (reference sequence). With 5 bases removed from V and 0 bases from J, the gap between germline ends came to 21 bases. This CDR3 contains 19 residues. CDR3 nucleotide sequence: TGTGCCAGCAGTTTTTCCCTCCGGACAGACCGCTCTGGGGCCAACGTCCTGACTTTC. Its translation is CASSFSLRTDRSGANVLTF.

The chain recombines TRBV7-9 with TRBJ2-7; TRBD2 agrees at 9 bases. From germline, CDR1 is SEHNR and CDR2 FQNEAQ (reference sequence). V lost 4 bases, J lost 2 bases, and 9 bases stayed unmatched. The CDR3 contains 16 residues. The CDR3 sequence: CASSSPGAGGTYEQYF. The CDR3 bases are TGTGCCAGCAGCTCCCCTGGTGCGGGGGGGACCTACGAGCAGTACTTC. Combining the CDR3 with reference TRBV7-9 and TRBJ2-7 gives the whole variable domain DTGVSQNPRHKITKRGQNVTFRCDPISEHNRLYWYRQTLGQGPEFLTYFQNEAQLEKSRLLSDRFSAERPKGSFSTLEIQRTEQGDSAMYLCASSSPGAGGTYEQYFGPGTRLTVT.

The rearrangement links TRBV5-4 to TRBJ1-3; D perhaps matches TRBD1 (5 bases). V gave up 3 bases and J gave up 2 bases, with 9 bases separating them. CDR3 size: 14 residues. CDR1 SGHNT and CDR2 YYREEE come from the germline V gene (reference sequence). The CDR3 DNA follows: TGTGCCAGCAGCTCTGCGGGGGCTGGAAACACCATATATTTT. Its translation: CASSSAGAGNTIYF.

The V call is TRBV4-1, the J call TRBJ2-2; TRBD2 matches at 13 bases. CDR1 is MGHRA and CDR2 is YSYEKL in the germline V gene. The CDR3 is 20 residues long. The ends lost 0 bases at V and 4 bases at J; junction bases unmatched: 11. CDR3 sequence: CASSQEGPLAGGPGTGELFF. CDR3 in DNA: TGCGCCAGCAGCCAAGAAGGACCACTAGCGGGAGGGCCGGGCACCGGGGAGCTGTTTTTT.

This chain uses TRBV18 with TRBJ2-3, with D maybe TRBD2 (5 bases). Trimming left V 8 bases short and J 4 bases short, with 13 bases between. The germline V gene encodes CDR1 KGHSH and CDR2 LQKENI. This CDR3 is built from 13 residues. CDR3 in amino acids: CASQPGDSDTQYF. The CDR3, as DNA: TGTGCCAGCCAACCCGGGGATTCAGATACGCAGTATTTT. The entire variable domain, with the rest obtained from reference TRBV18 and TRBJ2-3, is as follows: NAGVMQNPRHLVRRRGQEARLRCSPMKGHSHVYWYRQLPEEGLKFMVYLQKENIIDESGMPKERFSAEFPKEGPSILRIQQVVRGDSAAYFCASQPGDSDTQYFGPGTRLTVL.

The rearrangement uses TRBV7-9 and TRBJ2-2; TRBD2 aligns across 11 bases. The CDR3 is 16 amino acids. The germline gives CDR1 SEHNR, CDR2 FQNEAQ (reference sequence). V was pared by 5 bases and J by 3 bases, with 5 bases of the junction left unmatched. CDR3 residues: CASSQIAGGYTGELFF. CDR3 DNA: TGTGCCAGCAGCCAAATAGCGGGAGGGTACACCGGGGAGCTGTTTTTT.

Written as DNA, the CDR3 is TGTGCCAGCAGGGAGGGACTAGCGGGGGTAGAGACCCAGTACTTC. This encodes CASREGLAGVETQYF. The genes are TRBV7-2 and TRBJ2-5, with TRBD2 identical over 14 bases. The V gene end was trimmed by 6 bases and the J gene end by 4 bases; junction bases not matched to a gene: 4. This CDR3 is built from 15 residues. Germline CDR1 is SGHTA and CDR2 is FQGNSA.

The chain couples TRBV11-1 to TRBJ2-3; 8 bases align to TRBD1. The CDR3 runs to 14 residues. Germline CDR1 and CDR2: SGHAT and FQDESV (reference sequence). V dropped 5 bases and J dropped 2; count of bases not matched to a gene: 3. CDR3: CASSLDRATDTQYF. The CDR3 bases are TGTGCCAGCAGCCTGGACAGGGCCACAGATACGCAGTATTTT.